The present T cell receptor (beta chain) was sequenced within a study of early T cells in non-severe SARS-CoV-2 infection. About the research overall: Whole-blood bulk RNA, unsorted, was sequenced, and chains were unpaired.

This clonotype was seen a few times. Tagging with unique molecular identifiers was applied to individual cDNA molecules. Using its own MiXCR run on the 5' RACE reads, TCRdb lists one record per CDR3 protein. The data contain roughly 68,000 distinct CDR3 sequences, roughly 5% of them seen just once; the ten biggest clones take up approximately 4.9%. The germline V gene has CDR1 KGHDR and CDR2 SFDVKD. This CDR3 has 15 residues. V lost 9 bases to trimming and J lost 2 bases; unmatched junction nucleotides: 9. The sequenced sample consisted of whole blood. This sequence joins TRBV24-1 and TRBJ1-2; 9 bases map to TRBD1. The TCR originated in an adult who was a healthcare worker with PCR-confirmed SARS-CoV-2 infection or an uninfected control (not recorded which). The CDR3 spells CATLGTGTGNYGYTF. CDR3 bases: TGTGCCACCCTCGGGACAGGGACGGGCAACTATGGCTACACCTTC.